The 19 T cell receptor beta chains given below trace back to one sample, sequenced in a study of blood T cell repertoires in COVID-19. The repertoire was sequenced with immunoSEQ multiplex PCR; TCRdb's copy has only in-frame clones and lacks some. The data contain about 180,000 clones, approximately 86% of them seen just once; the ten biggest clones take up over 7.5%. The sequenced sample consisted of peripheral blood. These receptors all stem from a middle-aged man with active or convalescent COVID-19.

The gene calls are TRBV30 and TRBJ1-1, with 7 bases matching TRBD1. The junction had 14 bases not matched to a gene; V was cut back by 3 bases and J by 10 bases. The CDR3 spans 14 residues. Germline CDR1 and CDR2: GTSNPN and SVGIG (reference sequence). The CDR3: CAWSTVRTGFRAFF. DNA of the CDR3: TGTGCCTGGAGCACCGTAAGGACAGGTTTTCGAGCTTTCTTT. The variable domain in full, with the rest retrieved from reference TRBV30 and TRBJ1-1, is SQTIHQWPATLVQPVGSPLSLECTVEGTSNPNLYWYRQAAGRGLQLLFYSVGIGQISSEVPQNLSASRPQDRQFILSSKKLLLSDSGFYLCAWSTVRTGFRAFFGQGTRLTVV.

The genes are TRBV29-1 and TRBJ1-1; no clear D gene. V dropped 4 bases and J dropped 2 bases, with 14 bases sitting between them. The germline gives CDR1 SQVTM, CDR2 ANQGSEA. CDR3 length: 14 amino acids. The CDR3 DNA follows: TGCAGCGTTGTACTCCGTTCCCCCAACACTGAAGCTTTCTTT. It translates to CSVVLRSPNTEAFF.

The chain uses TRBV3-1 (or the pseudogene TRBV3-2) and TRBJ2-7; D gene ambiguous. The germline V gene encodes CDR1 LGHDT and CDR2 YNNKEL (reference sequence). V lost 1 base and J lost 3, with 13 bases in between. This CDR3 comprises 15 residues. CDR3 sequence reads: CASSQAPERSYEQYF. The DNA of the CDR3 is TGTGCCAGCAGCCAAGCCCCGGAAAGGAGCTACGAGCAGTACTTC.

This chain joins TRBV2 and TRBJ1-5; D remains unclear. The CDR3 has 17 amino acids. The V end lost 2 bases, the J end lost 0 bases, and 14 bases lay between the germline ends. CDR1 SNHLY and CDR2 FYNNEI come from the germline V gene. CDR3 bases: TGTGCCAGCAGTGAACCGGGGTTTGTGGATAGCAATCAGCCCCAGCATTTT. It yields the protein CASSEPGFVDSNQPQHF. Looking up the rest from reference TRBV2 and TRBJ1-5 gives the full variable domain: EPEVTQTPSHQVTQMGQEVILRCVPISNHLYFYWYRQILGQKVEFLVSFYNNEISEKSEIFDDQFSVERPDGSNFTLKIRSTKLEDSAMYFCASSEPGFVDSNQPQHFGDGTRLSIL.

The chain combines TRBV15 with TRBJ2-7; 7 bases agree with TRBD1. There are 17 residues in the CDR3. Looked up from germline, CDR1 is LNHNV and CDR2 is YYDKDF (reference sequence). V was clipped by 2 bases and J by 0 bases; unmatched bases: 10. The CDR3 reads CATSRPGDGQASYEQYF. The CDR3 DNA follows: TGTGCCACCAGCAGACCCGGCGACGGACAGGCCTCCTACGAGCAGTACTTC.

This rearrangement joins TRBV24-1 to TRBJ2-5, with D possibly being TRBD2 (5 bases). V was cut by 8 bases and J by 5 bases, with 8 bases left in between. In germline, CDR1 is KGHDR, CDR2 SFDVKD. The CDR3 has 11 amino acids. CDR3 sequence reads: CATKAGETQYF. DNA of the CDR3: TGTGCCACCAAGGCGGGTGAGACCCAGTACTTC.

J is TRBJ2-3 and V is TRBV19, with TRBD2 matching 9 bases. Germline V gene lookup returns CDR1 LNHDA and CDR2 SQIVND (reference sequence). The CDR3 sequence is 14 residues long. V was pared by 5 bases and J by 3 bases, with 3 bases of the junction left unmatched. CDR3 sequence (DNA): TGTGCCAGTAGTGTGAGCGGGGGGACAGATACGCAGTATTTT. This encodes CASSVSGGTDTQYF. The full variable domain, in which reference TRBV19 and TRBJ2-3 provide the parts outside the CDR3, is DGGITQSPKYLFRKEGQNVTLSCEQNLNHDAMYWYRQDPGQGLRLIYYSQIVNDFQKGDIAEGYSVSREKKESFPLTVTSAQKNPTAFYLCASSVSGGTDTQYFGPGTRLTVL.

The J gene is TRBJ2-7, the V gene TRBV7-2; TRBD1 might be the D (5 bases). The CDR3 sequence is 14 residues long. The germline CDR1 and CDR2 sequences are SGHTA and FQGNSA. V was cut by 3 bases and J by 6 bases, with 15 bases left in between. DNA for the CDR3: TGTGCCAGCAGCTTTGGGGCAGGTCACGGCGAGCAGTACTTC. This encodes CASSFGAGHGEQYF.

This clone occurred once. The chain carries TRBV28 and TRBJ2-3, with 9 bases aligning to TRBD2. Germline V gives CDR1 MDHEN, CDR2 SYDVKM. This CDR3 region has 14 residues. Trimming took 10 bases from V and 2 from J; bases not matched to a gene: 7. As DNA, the CDR3 is TGTGCCACCGGAGCGGGGGGTAACACAGATACGCAGTATTTT. Translated: CATGAGGNTDTQYF.

The chain couples TRBV11-2 to TRBJ1-3; D remains ambiguous. The CDR3 runs to 12 residues. Germline lookup yields CDR1 SGHAT and CDR2 FQNNGV. V lost 5 bases and J lost 10, with 12 bases in between. The CDR3 here is CASSTVGYTIYF. The CDR3 nucleotides read TGTGCCAGCAGCACAGTTGGGTATACCATATATTTT.

This clone was detected only once. V gene TRBV2 combines with J gene TRBJ1-5, with 7 bases matching TRBD1. CDR3 size: 13 residues. The trim removed 7 bases at V and 9 bases at J, leaving 9 bases unmatched. Looked up from germline, CDR1 is SNHLY and CDR2 is FYNNEI. The CDR3 nucleotides are TGTGCCAGCAATGGACAGGAGTACGGGCCCCAGCATTTT. Its protein is CASNGQEYGPQHF.

V usage is TRBV7-9 and J usage is TRBJ2-3; a weak D match, TRBD2 (5 bases). This CDR3 has 15 residues. Germline values: CDR1 SEHNR, CDR2 FQNEAQ (reference sequence). V gave up 1 base and J gave up 2 bases, with 10 bases separating them. The CDR3 loop is CASSLEGAPTDTQYF. For the CDR3, the DNA is TGTGCCAGCAGCTTAGAGGGAGCTCCCACAGATACGCAGTATTTT.

A single count supports this clone. The chain uses TRBV5-1 and TRBJ2-7; tentatively, D is TRBD2 (6 bases). V was shortened by 4 bases and J by 0 bases, with 11 bases between the two germline ends. The V gene's germline CDR1 is SGHRS and CDR2 YFSETQ. The CDR3 has 14 amino acids. DNA of the CDR3: TGCGCCAGCAGCACTCACGGGAGCTCCTACGAGCAGTACTTC. Translated, it gives CASSTHGSSYEQYF.

The chain employs TRBV18 and TRBJ2-7; no clear D. V was shortened by 4 bases and J by 2 bases, with 9 bases between the two germline ends. CDR1 KGHSH and CDR2 LQKENI come from the germline V gene. This CDR3 region has 13 residues. The chain's CDR3 is CASSQSQAYEQYF. The CDR3 DNA follows: TGTGCCAGCTCACAATCCCAGGCCTACGAGCAGTACTTC.

The chain joins TRBV7-2 to TRBJ1-5; D remains unclear. Germline assignment: CDR1 SGHTA and CDR2 FQGNSA. The CDR3 totals 14 residues. V lost 1 base and J lost 1, with 5 bases in between. CDR3 region: CASSLGTSNQPQHF. As DNA, the CDR3 is TGTGCCAGCAGCTTAGGCACAAGCAATCAGCCCCAGCATTTT. Supplemented by reference TRBV7-2 and TRBJ1-5, the full variable domain reads GAGVSQSPSNKVTEKGKDVELRCDPISGHTALYWYRQSLGQGLEFLIYFQGNSAPDKSGLPSDRFSAERTGGSVSTLTIQRTQQEDSAVYLCASSLGTSNQPQHFGDGTRLSIL.

V and J are TRBV5-1 and TRBJ2-3; 8 bases are a match to TRBD2. From germline, CDR1 is SGHRS and CDR2 YFSETQ. The V segment lost 5 bases and the J segment 4 bases; nucleotides outside the gene matches: 3. This CDR3 region has 13 residues. Written as DNA, the CDR3 is TGCGCCAGCAGTACGGGAGGGGCAGATACGCAGTATTTT. It encodes CASSTGGADTQYF. The full variable domain, completed using reference TRBV5-1 and TRBJ2-3, is KAGVTQTPRYLIKTRGQQVTLSCSPISGHRSVSWYQQTPGQGLQFLFEYFSETQRNKGNFPGRFSGRQFSNSRSEMNVSTLELGDSALYLCASSTGGADTQYFGPGTRLTVL.

The chain joins TRBV20-1 to TRBJ2-2, with TRBD2 matching 13 bases. CDR3 length equals 20 residues. V was clipped by 3 bases and J by 6 bases; unmatched bases: 19. Germline CDR1 reads DFQATT; CDR2 reads SNEGSKA (reference sequence). The CDR3 nucleotides read TGCAGTGCTAGTCCCCCCTCCGGGACTAGCGGGGACTCAGCCCCCGGGGAGCTGTTTTTT. Translating it yields CSASPPSGTSGDSAPGELFF.

V is TRBV6-5 and J is TRBJ2-7, with 7 bases fitting TRBD1. This CDR3 spans 15 amino acids. V was pared by 7 bases and J by 0 bases, with 9 bases of the junction left unmatched. CDR1 is MNHEY, CDR2 SVGAGI, per germline. The CDR3 protein is CASTRTGQSSYEQYF. CDR3 DNA: TGTGCCAGCACCCGGACAGGCCAGAGCTCCTACGAGCAGTACTTC.

The chain has TRBV19 and TRBJ1-3; D remains ambiguous. Trimming stripped 5 bases from V and 8 bases from J, with 13 bases between. Germline lookup yields CDR1 LNHDA and CDR2 SQIVND (reference sequence). The CDR3 loop spans 13 amino acids. This CDR3 is CASSPSDLDTIYF. CDR3 sequence (DNA): TGTGCCAGTAGTCCCTCAGACTTGGACACCATATATTTT.